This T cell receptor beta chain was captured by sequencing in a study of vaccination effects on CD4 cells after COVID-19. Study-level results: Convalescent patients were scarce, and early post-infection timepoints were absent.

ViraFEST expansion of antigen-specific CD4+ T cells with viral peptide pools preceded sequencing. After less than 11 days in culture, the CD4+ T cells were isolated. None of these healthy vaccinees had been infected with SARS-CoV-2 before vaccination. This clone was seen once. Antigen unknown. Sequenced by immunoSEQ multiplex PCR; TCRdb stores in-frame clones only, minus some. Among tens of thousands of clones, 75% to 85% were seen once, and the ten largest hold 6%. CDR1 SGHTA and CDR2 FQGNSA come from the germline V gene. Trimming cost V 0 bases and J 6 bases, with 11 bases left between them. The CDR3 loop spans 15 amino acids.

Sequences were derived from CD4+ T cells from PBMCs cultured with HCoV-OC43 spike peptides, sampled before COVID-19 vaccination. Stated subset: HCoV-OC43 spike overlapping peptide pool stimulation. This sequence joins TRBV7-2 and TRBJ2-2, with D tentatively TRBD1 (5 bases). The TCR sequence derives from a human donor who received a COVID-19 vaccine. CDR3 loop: CASSLAGAESGELFF. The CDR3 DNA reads TGTGCCAGCAGCTTAGCTGGGGCGGAATCCGGGGAGCTGTTTTTT.